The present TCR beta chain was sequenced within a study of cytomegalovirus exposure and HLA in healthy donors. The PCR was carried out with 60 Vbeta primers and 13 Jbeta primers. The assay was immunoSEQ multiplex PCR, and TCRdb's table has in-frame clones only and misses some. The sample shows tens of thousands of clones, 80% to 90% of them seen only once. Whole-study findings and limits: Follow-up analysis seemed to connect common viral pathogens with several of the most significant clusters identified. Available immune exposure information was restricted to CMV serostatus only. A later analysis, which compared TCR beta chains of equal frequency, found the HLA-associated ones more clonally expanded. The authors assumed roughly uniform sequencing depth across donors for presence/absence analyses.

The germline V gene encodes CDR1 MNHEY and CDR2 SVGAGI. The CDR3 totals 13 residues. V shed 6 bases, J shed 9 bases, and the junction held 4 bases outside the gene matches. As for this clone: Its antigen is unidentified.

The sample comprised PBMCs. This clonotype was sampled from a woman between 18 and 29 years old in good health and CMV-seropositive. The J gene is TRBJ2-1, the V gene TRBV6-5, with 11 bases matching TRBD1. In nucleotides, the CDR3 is TGTGCCAGCAGCGGACAGGGGGCAAGTGAGCAGTTCTTC. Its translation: CASSGQGASEQFF.